This T cell receptor (beta chain) comes out of a study of monozygotic twins with inflammatory bowel disease. The CDR3 extends over 14 amino acids. CDR1 and CDR2 (germline): DFQATT, SNEGSKA (reference sequence). TCRdb reprocessed the 5' RACE reads and reports one entry per CDR3 protein, with no DNA. Recorded for this sample: 93,000 or so distinct CDR3 sequences. The chain is built from TRBV20-1 and TRBJ1-5; TCRdb's assignment of TRBD1 cannot be checked, as there is no DNA. The sample consisted of blood. This TCR came from a human donor with ulcerative colitis or Crohn's disease, or a healthy co-twin of an affected twin (not recorded which). The CDR3 reads CSATRQNSNQPQHF.